This T cell receptor (beta chain) was sequenced for a study of spatial heterogeneity in lung cancer. TCRdb reprocessed the 5' RACE reads with MiXCR, giving one entry per CDR3 protein. The sample has around 87,000 distinct CDR3 sequences; over 9.5% are singletons. The time point denotes: sample taken at primary tumor resection. Germline CDR1 is GTSNPN and CDR2 is SVGIG (reference sequence). With V trimmed by 0 bases and J by 6 bases, 6 bases remained unmatched. This CDR3 is 15 amino acids long. The clonotype comes from a male donor with early-stage non-small cell lung cancer. Source: PBMCs, taken at surgery. This chain uses TRBV30 with TRBJ2-1, with TRBD2 matching over 9 bases. For the CDR3, the DNA is TGTGCCTGGAGTGTAGTTCTAGCGGGAACCAATGAGCAGTTCTTC. Translation: CAWSVVLAGTNEQFF.